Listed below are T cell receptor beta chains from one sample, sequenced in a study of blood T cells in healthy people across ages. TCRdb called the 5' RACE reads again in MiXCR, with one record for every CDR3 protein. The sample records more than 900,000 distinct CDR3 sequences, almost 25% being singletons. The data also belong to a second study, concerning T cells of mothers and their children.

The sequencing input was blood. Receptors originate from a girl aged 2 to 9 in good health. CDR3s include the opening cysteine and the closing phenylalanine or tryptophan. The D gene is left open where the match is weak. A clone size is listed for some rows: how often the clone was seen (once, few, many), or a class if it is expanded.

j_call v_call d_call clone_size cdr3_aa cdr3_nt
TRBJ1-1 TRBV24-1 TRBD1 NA CATSDSQGAEAFF TGTGCCACCAGTGATTCACAGGGGGCCGAAGCTTTCTTT
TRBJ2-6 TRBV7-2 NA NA CASSLTGPGHVTF TGTGCCAGCAGCTTAACGGGTCCGGGACACGTGACTTTC
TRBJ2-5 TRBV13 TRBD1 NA CASSRTTGVLGEQYF TGTGCCAGCAGCCGGACGACAGGGGTCTTGGGAGAGCAGTACTTC
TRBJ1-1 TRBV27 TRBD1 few CASSSPQGASMNTEAFF TGTGCCAGCAGTTCCCCGCAGGGGGCTTCGATGAACACTGAAGCTTTCTTT
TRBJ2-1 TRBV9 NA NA CASSVDRGDEQFF TGTGCCAGCAGCGTAGATCGCGGCGATGAGCAGTTCTTC
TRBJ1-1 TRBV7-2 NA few CASSPASEAFF TGTGCCAGCAGCCCTGCTTCGGAAGCTTTCTTT
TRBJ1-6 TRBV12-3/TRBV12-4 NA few CASSFGLGGSPLHF TGTGCCAGCAGTTTTGGACTTGGCGGTTCACCCCTCCACTTT
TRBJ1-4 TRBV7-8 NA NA CASSAPFGGANEKLFF TGTGCCAGCAGCGCTCCGTTTGGGGGTGCGAATGAAAAACTGTTTTTT
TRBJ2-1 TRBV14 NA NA CASSPFVGEQFF TGTGCCAGCAGCCCCTTTGTGGGTGAGCAGTTCTTC
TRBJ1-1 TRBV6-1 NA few CASSDQRAGAEAFF TGTGCCAGCAGTGACCAGCGGGCTGGGGCTGAAGCTTTCTTT
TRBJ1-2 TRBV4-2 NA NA CASSHNRDRGYTF TGTGCCAGCAGCCATAACAGGGACCGCGGCTACACCTTC
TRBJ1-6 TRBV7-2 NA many CASSLQSSYNSPLHF TGTGCCAGCAGTTTACAGAGCTCCTATAATTCACCCCTCCACTTT
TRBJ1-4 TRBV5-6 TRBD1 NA CASSPGQGVVLFF TGTGCCAGCAGCCCGGGACAGGGTGTCGTGTTGTTTTTT
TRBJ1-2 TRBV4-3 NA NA CASSQELEGSGGYTF TGCGCCAGCAGCCAAGAGTTGGAGGGAAGCGGCGGCTACACCTTC
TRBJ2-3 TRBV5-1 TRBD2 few CASSPGTPSPQLAGVDTQYF TGCGCCAGCAGCCCTGGAACCCCCAGCCCTCAACTAGCGGGAGTCGATACGCAGTATTTT
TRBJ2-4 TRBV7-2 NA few CASSPRQDAAKNIQYF TGTGCCAGCAGCCCCAGACAGGACGCAGCCAAAAACATTCAGTACTTC
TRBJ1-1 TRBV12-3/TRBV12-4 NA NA CASSNPPGGGWAEAFF TGTGCCAGCAGTAACCCCCCGGGAGGGGGTTGGGCTGAAGCTTTCTTT
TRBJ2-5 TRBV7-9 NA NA CASSSPDGGETQYF TGTGCCAGCAGCTCCCCCGACGGGGGAGAGACCCAGTACTTC
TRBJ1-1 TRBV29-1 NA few CSVREGRRNTEAFF TGCAGCGTCCGTGAGGGCAGGCGAAACACTGAAGCTTTCTTT